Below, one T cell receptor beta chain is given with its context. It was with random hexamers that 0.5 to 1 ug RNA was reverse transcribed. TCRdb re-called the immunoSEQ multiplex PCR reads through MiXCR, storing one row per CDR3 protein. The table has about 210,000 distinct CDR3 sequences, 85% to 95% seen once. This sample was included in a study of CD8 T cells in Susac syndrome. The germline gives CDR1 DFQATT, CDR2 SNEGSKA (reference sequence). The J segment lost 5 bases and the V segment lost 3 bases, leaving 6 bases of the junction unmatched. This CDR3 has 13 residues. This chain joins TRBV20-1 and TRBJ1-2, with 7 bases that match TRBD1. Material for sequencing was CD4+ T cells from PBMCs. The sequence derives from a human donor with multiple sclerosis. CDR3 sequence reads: CSARDHRGYGYTF. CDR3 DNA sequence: TGCAGTGCTAGGGACCACAGGGGTTATGGCTACACCTTC.